A selection of T cell receptor beta chains follows, all from one sample in a study of T cells in Graves' hyperthyroidism and ophthalmopathy. TCRdb redid the calling of the multiplex PCR reads with MiXCR, one entry per CDR3 protein. Seen here are some 500,000 distinct CDR3 sequences, around 22% observed once, and the top ten hold 10% to 12%. The specimen sequenced was blood. These receptors came from a woman aged 25-40 years with Graves' ophthalmopathy. Each CDR3 is given with its conserved first and last residue. The D gene is left open where the match is weak. Not all rows give a size; the values are once, few, many and, for expanded clones, a class.

j_call	cdr3_length	d_call	clone_size	v_call	cdr3_aa	cdr3_nt
TRBJ1-1	16	.	.	TRBV25-1	CASSERGPQGNTEAFF	TGTGCCAGCAGCGAGCGTGGGCCACAGGGCAACACTGAAGCTTTCTTT
TRBJ2-7	12	.	many	TRBV20-1	CSASPGLYEQYF	TGCAGTGCTAGTCCAGGGCTTTACGAGCAGTACTTC
TRBJ1-5	14	.	many	TRBV6-1	CASSEVRNNQPQHF	TGTGCCAGCAGTGAAGTCAGGAACAATCAGCCCCAGCATTTT
TRBJ2-7	17	.	.	TRBV12-3/TRBV12-4	CASSFLLGTASSYEQYF	TGTGCCAGCAGTTTTCTTCTCGGGACGGCCAGCTCCTACGAGCAGTACTTC
TRBJ2-5	15	TRBD2	many	TRBV6-2/TRBV6-3	CASSTGASGFETQYF	TGTGCCAGCAGTACGGGGGCTAGCGGGTTCGAGACCCAGTACTTC
TRBJ1-1	16	.	many	TRBV27	CASSSVEEGPRTEAFF	TGTGCCAGCAGTTCGGTCGAAGAAGGGCCCCGGACTGAAGCTTTCTTT
TRBJ2-2	18	TRBD2	.	TRBV15	CATSSGFFLAGDTGELFF	TGTGCCACCAGCAGTGGGTTCTTTCTAGCGGGGGACACCGGGGAGCTGTTTTTT
TRBJ1-1	17	.	many	TRBV7-9	CASSSHRSPGGYTEAFF	TGTGCCAGCAGCTCCCACAGATCACCGGGTGGATACACTGAAGCTTTCTTT
TRBJ2-7	12	.	many	TRBV20-1	CSATPTEYEQYF	TGCAGTGCTACGCCCACAGAGTACGAGCAGTACTTC
TRBJ1-5	14	.	.	TRBV2	CASSRQGINQPQHF	TGTGCCAGCAGCCGCCAGGGGATAAATCAGCCCCAGCATTTT
TRBJ1-6	13	.	.	TRBV6-7	CAISVRENSPLHF	TGTGCCATCAGCGTCAGGGAGAATTCACCCCTCCACTTT
TRBJ1-2	15	.	.	TRBV6-5	CASSTRLNEEGGYTF	TGTGCCAGCAGTACCCGACTTAACGAGGAGGGGGGCTACACCTTC
TRBJ2-3	15	.	many	TRBV24-1	CATSDWRGQPLTQYF	TGTGCCACCAGTGATTGGAGGGGGCAGCCCCTTACGCAGTATTTT
TRBJ2-7	13	TRBD2	.	TRBV30	CAWSVLAGEEQYF	TGTGCCTGGAGTGTACTAGCGGGAGAAGAGCAGTACTTC
TRBJ2-7	14	.	.	TRBV5-1	CASTTDSVSYEQYF	TGCGCCAGCACCACGGACAGCGTCTCCTACGAGCAGTACTTC
TRBJ2-7	17	.	few	TRBV11-1	CASSFPPTGKGGYEQYF	TGTGCCAGCAGCTTCCCCCCTACAGGGAAGGGGGGCTACGAGCAGTACTTC
TRBJ1-5	14	.	.	TRBV19	CASSITNGNQPQHF	TGTGCCAGTAGTATCACCAACGGCAATCAGCCCCAGCATTTT
TRBJ1-2	14	.	many	TRBV7-9	CASSLLAGGDGYTF	TGTGCCAGCAGCTTACTAGCGGGTGGTGATGGCTACACCTTC
TRBJ1-5	14	.	many	TRBV28	CASSSKFIAQPQHF	TGTGCCAGCAGTTCCAAGTTTATCGCGCAGCCCCAGCATTTT
TRBJ2-2	15	TRBD2	many	TRBV6-1	CASSETSGGAGELFF	TGTGCCAGCAGTGAAACTAGCGGGGGGGCCGGGGAGCTGTTTTTT
TRBJ1-1	17	TRBD1	.	TRBV6-2/TRBV6-3	CASSYPTGIGWNTEAFF	TGTGCCAGCAGTTACCCGACAGGGATCGGGTGGAACACTGAAGCTTTCTTT
TRBJ1-1	12	.	many	TRBV6-2/TRBV6-3	CASSSDPTEAFF	TGTGCCAGCAGTTCGGACCCCACTGAAGCTTTCTTT
TRBJ1-5	12	.	many	TRBV6-2/TRBV6-3	CASREGNQPQHF	TGTGCCAGCAGGGAGGGCAATCAGCCCCAGCATTTT
TRBJ1-1	18	.	few	TRBV28	CASSFSGLSAQKNTEAFF	TGTGCCAGCAGTTTCTCGGGATTGAGTGCTCAAAAGAACACTGAAGCTTTCTTT
TRBJ1-2	15	.	many	TRBV7-3	CASSLTPGERYGYTF	TGTGCCAGCAGCTTAACGCCAGGGGAACGTTATGGCTACACCTTC
TRBJ2-7	16	.	many	TRBV12-3/TRBV12-4	CASSPNTGWWSYEQYF	TGTGCCAGCAGTCCCAACACGGGGTGGTGGTCCTACGAGCAGTACTTC
TRBJ1-1	11	.	many	TRBV2	CASREGSAAFF	TGTGCCAGCAGGGAGGGGAGTGCAGCTTTCTTT
TRBJ2-2	15	.	.	TRBV7-9	CASSLDSGNTGELFF	TGTGCCAGCAGCTTAGATTCTGGAAACACCGGGGAGCTGTTTTTT
TRBJ2-6	14	.	many	TRBV6-5	CASSYSDISNVLTF	TGTGCCAGCAGTTACTCGGACATCTCCAACGTCCTGACTTTC
TRBJ1-1	14	.	few	TRBV4-2	CASSQDKGNTEAFF	TGTGCCAGCAGCCAAGATAAAGGGAACACTGAAGCTTTCTTT
TRBJ2-5	10	.	many	TRBV7-9	CASSLETQYF	TGTGCCAGCAGTTTGGAGACCCAGTACTTC
TRBJ2-1	14	.	many	TRBV2	CASQRESSYNEQFF	TGTGCCAGCCAGAGGGAGAGCTCCTACAATGAGCAGTTCTTC
TRBJ2-7	16	TRBD2	.	TRBV4-3	CASSQDEGYGGGLEYF	TGCGCCAGCAGCCAAGATGAGGGTTACGGGGGGGGACTTGAGTACTTC
TRBJ1-2	17	TRBD1	many	TRBV15	CATSRDRPAGGNYGYTF	TGTGCCACCAGCAGAGATAGGCCGGCAGGGGGTAACTATGGCTACACCTTC
TRBJ2-7	12	TRBD1	.	TRBV10-3	CAISTGGDEQYF	TGTGCCATCAGCACAGGGGGCGACGAGCAGTACTTC
TRBJ2-5	15	TRBD1	.	TRBV12-3/TRBV12-4	CASSFRTGLGETQYF	TGTGCCAGCAGTTTTCGGACAGGGTTGGGTGAGACCCAGTACTTC
TRBJ2-5	15	TRBD2	.	TRBV12-3/TRBV12-4	CASSLGGIVEETQYF	TGTGCCAGCAGTTTGGGGGGGATCGTGGAAGAGACCCAGTACTTC
TRBJ1-2	13	.	.	TRBV12-3/TRBV12-4	CASSFVQAYGYTF	TGTGCCAGCAGTTTCGTGCAGGCATATGGCTACACCTTC
TRBJ1-1	13	.	.	TRBV2	CASAPGGNTEAFF	TGTGCCAGCGCTCCGGGGGGTAACACTGAAGCTTTCTTT
TRBJ2-7	14	.	.	TRBV28	CASSLQGRNEEQYF	TGTGCCAGCAGTTTACAGGGCAGGAATGAAGAGCAGTACTTC
TRBJ2-7	13	.	many	TRBV6-1	CASSRDELYEQYF	TGTGCCAGCAGTCGGGACGAACTATACGAGCAGTACTTC
TRBJ2-7	12	.	few	TRBV12-3/TRBV12-4	CASTSQLYEQYF	TGTGCCAGCACCTCTCAGCTCTACGAGCAGTACTTC
TRBJ2-7	13	.	many	TRBV10-3	CAIGTRGSYEQYF	TGTGCCATCGGCACAAGAGGGTCCTACGAGCAGTACTTC
TRBJ1-2	16	TRBD1	many	TRBV2	CASRPKGTAVGYGYTF	TGTGCCAGCAGGCCGAAAGGGACAGCAGTGGGCTATGGCTACACCTTC
TRBJ2-7	14	.	many	TRBV5-1	CASSFTGGNYEQYF	TGCGCCAGCAGCTTTACTGGCGGAAACTACGAGCAGTACTTC
TRBJ2-7	16	TRBD2	.	TRBV20-1	CSALWLAGSQPYEQYF	TGCAGTGCTCTCTGGCTAGCGGGGTCACAGCCCTACGAGCAGTACTTC
TRBJ1-5	15	TRBD1	.	TRBV11-2	CVSSVTTGSNQPQHF	TGTGTCAGCAGCGTCACGACAGGGAGCAATCAGCCCCAGCATTTT
TRBJ1-2	14	.	.	TRBV2	CASILAGVGYGYTF	TGTGCCAGCATTCTAGCGGGAGTTGGCTATGGCTACACCTTC
TRBJ2-7	12	.	many	TRBV6-1	CASSDRIREQYF	TGTGCCAGCAGTGACAGGATACGGGAGCAGTACTTC
TRBJ2-7	11	TRBD1	few	TRBV6-1	CASRQGPEQYF	TGTGCCAGTCGACAGGGCCCCGAGCAGTACTTC
TRBJ1-3	16	TRBD1	many	TRBV4-1	CASSQGGQGGGNTIYF	TGCGCCAGCAGCCAAGGCGGACAGGGGGGAGGAAACACCATATATTTT
TRBJ2-7	13	.	.	TRBV4-2	CASSQSSGAEQYF	TGTGCCAGCAGCCAATCCTCAGGGGCCGAGCAGTACTTC
TRBJ2-2	12	TRBD1	many	TRBV12-3/TRBV12-4	CAFQGAHGELFF	TGTGCCTTTCAGGGGGCTCACGGGGAGCTGTTTTTT
TRBJ2-7	13	.	.	TRBV6-1	CASSEAPGGEQYF	TGTGCCAGCAGTGAAGCGCCGGGTGGCGAGCAGTACTTC
TRBJ1-1	14	TRBD1	many	TRBV10-2	CASSESGGYTEAFF	TGCGCCAGCAGTGAGTCAGGGGGCTACACTGAAGCTTTCTTT
TRBJ2-7	13	.	many	TRBV7-2	CASSFPSSYEQYF	TGTGCCAGCAGCTTTCCCAGCTCCTACGAGCAGTACTTC